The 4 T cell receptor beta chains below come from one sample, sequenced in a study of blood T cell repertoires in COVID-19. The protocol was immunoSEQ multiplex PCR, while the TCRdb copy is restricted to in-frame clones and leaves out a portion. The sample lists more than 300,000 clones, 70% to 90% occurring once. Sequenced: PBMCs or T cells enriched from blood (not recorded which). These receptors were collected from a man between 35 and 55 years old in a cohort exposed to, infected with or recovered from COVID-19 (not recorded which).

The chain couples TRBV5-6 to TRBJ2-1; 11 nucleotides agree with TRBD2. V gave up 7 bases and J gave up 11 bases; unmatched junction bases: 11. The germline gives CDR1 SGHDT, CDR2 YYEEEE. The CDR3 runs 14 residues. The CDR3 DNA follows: TGTGCCAGCGGCACGACTAGCGGGAACGGCAAGCAGTTCTTC. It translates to CASGTTSGNGKQFF.

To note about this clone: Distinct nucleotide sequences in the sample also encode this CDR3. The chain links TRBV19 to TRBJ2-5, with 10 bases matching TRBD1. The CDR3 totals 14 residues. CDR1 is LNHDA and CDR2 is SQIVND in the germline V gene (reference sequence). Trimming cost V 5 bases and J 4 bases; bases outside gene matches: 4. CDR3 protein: CASSVDRGGETQYF. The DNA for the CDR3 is TGTGCCAGTAGTGTGGACAGGGGGGGAGAGACCCAGTACTTC.

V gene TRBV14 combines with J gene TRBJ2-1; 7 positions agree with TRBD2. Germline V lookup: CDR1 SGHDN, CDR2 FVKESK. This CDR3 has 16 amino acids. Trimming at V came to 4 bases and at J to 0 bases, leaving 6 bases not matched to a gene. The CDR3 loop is CASSRWGGSSYNEQFF. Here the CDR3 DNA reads TGTGCCAGCAGCCGCTGGGGGGGAAGCTCCTACAATGAGCAGTTCTTC.

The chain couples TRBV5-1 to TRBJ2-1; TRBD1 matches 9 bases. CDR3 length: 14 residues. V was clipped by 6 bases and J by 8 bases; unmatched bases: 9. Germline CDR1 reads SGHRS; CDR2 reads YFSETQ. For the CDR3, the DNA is TGCGCCAGCAAAACTTCGACAGGGGGGGATGAGCAGTTCTTC. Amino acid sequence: CASKTSTGGDEQFF.